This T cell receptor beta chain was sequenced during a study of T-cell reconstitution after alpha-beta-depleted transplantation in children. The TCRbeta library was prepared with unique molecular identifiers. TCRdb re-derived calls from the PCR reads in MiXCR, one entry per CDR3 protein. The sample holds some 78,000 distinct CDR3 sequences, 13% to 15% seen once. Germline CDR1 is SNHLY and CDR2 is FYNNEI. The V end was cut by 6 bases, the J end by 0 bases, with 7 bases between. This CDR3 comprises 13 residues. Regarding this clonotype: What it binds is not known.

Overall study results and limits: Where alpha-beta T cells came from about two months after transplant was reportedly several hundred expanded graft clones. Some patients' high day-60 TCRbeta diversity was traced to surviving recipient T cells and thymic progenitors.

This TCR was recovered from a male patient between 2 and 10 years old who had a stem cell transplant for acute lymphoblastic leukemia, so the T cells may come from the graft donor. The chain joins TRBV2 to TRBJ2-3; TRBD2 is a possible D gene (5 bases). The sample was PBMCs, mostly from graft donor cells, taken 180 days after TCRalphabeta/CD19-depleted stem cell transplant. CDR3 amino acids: CASSGESTDTQYF. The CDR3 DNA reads TGTGCCAGCAGCGGGGAGAGCACAGATACGCAGTATTTT.